Sequencing of this T cell receptor beta chain was carried out in a study of blood T cell repertoires in COVID-19. Study information: Acute and convalescent COVID-19 samples came from the United States, Italy and Spain. T cells, B-cell-depleted T cells, or PBMCs supplied cDNA or gDNA.

Per the study methods: The assay estimated nucleated cells by amplifying reference gene primers. Measured with immunoSEQ multiplex PCR; TCRdb has only the in-frame clones, and not every one. V and J calls and clone size follow that table, whereas D and trimming were derived from the DNA. Here the sample spans about 280,000 clones, approximately 88% being singletons. This CDR3 has 15 residues. In germline, CDR1 is LNHDA, CDR2 SQIVND (reference sequence). V was cut by 3 bases and J by 7 bases, with 18 bases left in between. The J gene is TRBJ1-2, the V gene TRBV19, with D possibly TRBD1 on 5 matching bases. The sequencing sample was made of peripheral blood. The sequence was obtained from a man aged 18 to 30 with active or convalescent COVID-19. The CDR3 nucleotides are TGTGCCAGTAGTATTTCAGGGAAACGGTCTGGTGGCTACACCTTC. Translated: CASSISGKRSGGYTF.